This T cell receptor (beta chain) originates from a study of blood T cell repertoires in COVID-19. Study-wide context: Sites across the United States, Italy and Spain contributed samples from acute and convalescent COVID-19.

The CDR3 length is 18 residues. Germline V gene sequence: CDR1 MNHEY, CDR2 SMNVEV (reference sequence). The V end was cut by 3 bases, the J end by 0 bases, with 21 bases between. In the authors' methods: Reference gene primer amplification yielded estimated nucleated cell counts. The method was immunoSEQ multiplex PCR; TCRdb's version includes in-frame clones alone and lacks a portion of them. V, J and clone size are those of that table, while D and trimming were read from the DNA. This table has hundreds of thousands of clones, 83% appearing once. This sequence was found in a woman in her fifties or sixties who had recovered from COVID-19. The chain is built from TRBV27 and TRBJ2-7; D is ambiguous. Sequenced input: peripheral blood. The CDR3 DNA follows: TGTGCCAGCAGTTTGTTTGGGCAGACCCAACTCGGCTCCTACGAGCAGTACTTC. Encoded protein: CASSLFGQTQLGSYEQYF.